This TCR beta chain was recorded in a study of metastatic and nonmetastatic thyroid tumors. Study context: Comparison of repertoires was carried out across blood and tumor or nodule tissue from malignant and benign thyroid patients. Study results and caveats: It was reported that TCR beta diversity was significantly higher in malignant thyroid tumors than benign nodules, in blood and tumor.

This clone showed up many times. Its specificity is not known. The CDR3 is 12 residues long. CDR1 and CDR2 (germline): MNHEY, SMNVEV (reference sequence). Trimming removed 1 base at V and 6 bases at J, with 4 bases between. Every patient was untreated before thyroid surgery. In the authors' methods: To classify distant metastasis in papillary thyroid cancer, a model was built from CDR3 differences across clinicopathological groups. TCRdb re-analyzed the PCR reads using MiXCR. The authors' filters were not applied to this entry. The data hold around 26,000 clones, with approximately 24% observed a single time.

Sequenced: blood. This chain uses TRBV27 with TRBJ2-1; D not certain. The clonotype was recovered from a female donor with papillary thyroid cancer or a benign thyroid nodule (not recorded which). Some clones in this sample may be carry-over from other donors' samples. This CDR3 reads CASSLYGNEQFF. The CDR3 coding sequence is TGTGCCAGCAGTTTATATGGCAATGAGCAGTTCTTC.